This T cell receptor beta chain stems from a study of OX40 agonist ivuxolimab in advanced cancers. V was shortened by 4 bases and J by 9 bases, with 13 bases between the two germline ends. Germline loops: CDR1 SGHNT, CDR2 YENEEA. This CDR3 is 13 amino acids long. Sequenced by immunoSEQ multiplex PCR; TCRdb stores in-frame clones only, minus some. The profile covers 55,000 to 75,000 clones, with about 89% appearing a single time and less than 2.5% taken by the ten largest. This specimen was CD4+ or CD8+ T cells sorted from blood, taken in a trial of the OX40 agonist ivuxolimab. This chain links TRBV11-3 with TRBJ2-1; D perhaps matches TRBD2 (6 bases). The sequence was obtained from an adult with an advanced solid tumor such as melanoma, head and neck, liver or kidney cancer. CDR3 DNA sequence: TGTGCCAGCAGCTCACGCGGGATTGGTGAGCAGTTCTTC. This codes for CASSSRGIGEQFF.